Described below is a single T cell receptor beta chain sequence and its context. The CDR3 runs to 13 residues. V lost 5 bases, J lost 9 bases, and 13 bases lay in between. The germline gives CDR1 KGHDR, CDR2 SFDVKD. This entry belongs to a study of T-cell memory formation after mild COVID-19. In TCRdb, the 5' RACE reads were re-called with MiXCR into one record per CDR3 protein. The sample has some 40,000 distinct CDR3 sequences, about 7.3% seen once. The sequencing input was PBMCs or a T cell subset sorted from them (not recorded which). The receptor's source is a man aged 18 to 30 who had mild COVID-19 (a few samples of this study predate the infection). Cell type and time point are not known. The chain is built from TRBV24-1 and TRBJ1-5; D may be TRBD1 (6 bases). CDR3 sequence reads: CATSGIRGWPQHF. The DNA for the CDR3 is TGTGCCACCAGTGGAATCAGGGGTTGGCCCCAGCATTTT.